This T cell receptor (beta chain) was identified in a study of spatial heterogeneity in lung cancer. Across the study: Raw-read counts averaged over ten per unique TCR and UMI combination.

TCRdb reanalysed the 5' RACE reads using MiXCR and keeps one entry per CDR3 protein. The sample has about 45,000 distinct CDR3 sequences; around 13% are singletons. Germline V gene data show CDR1 as ENHRY and CDR2 as SYGVKD. This CDR3 comprises 14 residues. V was shortened by 6 bases and J by 2 bases, with 10 bases between the two germline ends. The time point was: sample taken at primary tumor resection. This clonotype appeared many times. The TCR was taken from a male donor with early-stage non-small cell lung cancer. The sample was PBMCs, taken at surgery. The V call is TRBV10-3, the J call TRBJ2-2; unclear D gene. CDR3 DNA: TGTGCCATCAGACCTAGACCTAACACCGGGGAGCTGTTTTTT. It codes for CAIRPRPNTGELFF.